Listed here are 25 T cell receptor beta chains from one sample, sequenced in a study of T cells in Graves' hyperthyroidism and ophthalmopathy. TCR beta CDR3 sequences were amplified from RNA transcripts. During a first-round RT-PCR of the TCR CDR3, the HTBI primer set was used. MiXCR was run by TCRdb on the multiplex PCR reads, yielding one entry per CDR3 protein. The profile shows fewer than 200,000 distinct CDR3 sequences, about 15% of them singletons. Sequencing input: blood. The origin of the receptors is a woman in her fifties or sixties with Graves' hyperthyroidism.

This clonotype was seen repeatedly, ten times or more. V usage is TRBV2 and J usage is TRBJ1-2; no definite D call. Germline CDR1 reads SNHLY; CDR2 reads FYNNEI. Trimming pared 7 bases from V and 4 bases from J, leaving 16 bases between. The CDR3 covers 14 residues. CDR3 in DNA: TGTGCCAGCACCCCCCCCGTCCCGCTCTATGGCTACACCTTC. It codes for CASTPPVPLYGYTF.

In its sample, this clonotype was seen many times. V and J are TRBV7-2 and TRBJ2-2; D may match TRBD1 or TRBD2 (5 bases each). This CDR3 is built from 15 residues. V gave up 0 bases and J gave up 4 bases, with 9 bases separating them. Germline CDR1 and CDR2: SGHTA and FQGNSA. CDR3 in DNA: TGTGCCAGCAGCTTAGCGGGGGTGGTCACCGGGGAGCTGTTTTTT. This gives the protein CASSLAGVVTGELFF.

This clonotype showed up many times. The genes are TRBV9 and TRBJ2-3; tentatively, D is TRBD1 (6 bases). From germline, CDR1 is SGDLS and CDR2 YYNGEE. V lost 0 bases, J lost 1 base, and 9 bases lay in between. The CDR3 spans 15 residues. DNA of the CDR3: TGTGCCAGCAGCGTAGTGGCAGGGGGCACAGATACGCAGTATTTT. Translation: CASSVVAGGTDTQYF.

The CDR3 region has the DNA TGTGCCAGCAGTGAAGCTGGGACAGGTCGTGGCTACACCTTC. It codes for CASSEAGTGRGYTF. V gene TRBV6-1 combines with J gene TRBJ1-2; 8 bases align to TRBD1. V was pared by 0 bases and J by 7 bases, with 4 bases of the junction left unmatched. The CDR3 contains 14 residues. Germline V lookup: CDR1 MNHNS, CDR2 SASEGT.

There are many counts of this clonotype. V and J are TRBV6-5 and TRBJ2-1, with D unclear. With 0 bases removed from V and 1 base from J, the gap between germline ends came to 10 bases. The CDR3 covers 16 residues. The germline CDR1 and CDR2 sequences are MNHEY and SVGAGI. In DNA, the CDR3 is TGTGCCAGCAGTTACTCACACAGCCTATCCTACAATGAGCAGTTCTTC. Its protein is CASSYSHSLSYNEQFF.

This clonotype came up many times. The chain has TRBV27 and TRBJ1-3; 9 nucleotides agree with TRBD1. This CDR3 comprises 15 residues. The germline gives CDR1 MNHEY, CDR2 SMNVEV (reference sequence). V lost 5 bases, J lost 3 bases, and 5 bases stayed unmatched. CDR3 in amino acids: CASSPGQGIGNTIYF. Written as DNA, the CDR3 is TGTGCCAGCAGTCCGGGACAGGGCATTGGAAACACCATATATTTT.

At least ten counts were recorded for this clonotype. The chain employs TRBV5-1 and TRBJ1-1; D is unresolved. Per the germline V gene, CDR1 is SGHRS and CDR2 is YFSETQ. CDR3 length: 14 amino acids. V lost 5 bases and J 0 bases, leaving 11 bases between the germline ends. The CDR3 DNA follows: TGCGCCAGCAGTCGGGAACAGATGAACACTGAAGCTTTCTTT. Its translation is CASSREQMNTEAFF.

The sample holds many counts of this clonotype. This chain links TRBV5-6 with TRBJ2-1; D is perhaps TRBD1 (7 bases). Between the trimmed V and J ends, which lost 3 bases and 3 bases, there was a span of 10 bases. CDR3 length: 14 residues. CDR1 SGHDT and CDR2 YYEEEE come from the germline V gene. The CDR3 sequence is CASSWGDSYNEQFF. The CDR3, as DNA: TGTGCCAGCAGCTGGGGGGACAGCTACAATGAGCAGTTCTTC.

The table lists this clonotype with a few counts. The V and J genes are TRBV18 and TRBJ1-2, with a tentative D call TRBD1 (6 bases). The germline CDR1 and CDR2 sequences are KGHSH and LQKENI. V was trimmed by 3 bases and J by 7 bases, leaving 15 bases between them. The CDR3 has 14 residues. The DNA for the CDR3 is TGTGCCAGCTCACCTAGGACAGATATGGGTGGCTACACCTTC. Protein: CASSPRTDMGGYTF.

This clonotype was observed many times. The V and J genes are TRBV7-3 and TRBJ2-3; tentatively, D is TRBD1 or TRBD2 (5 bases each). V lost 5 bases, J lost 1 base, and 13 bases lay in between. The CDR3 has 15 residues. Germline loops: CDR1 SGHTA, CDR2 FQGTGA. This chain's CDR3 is CASSPMRGGTDTQYF. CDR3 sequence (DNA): TGTGCCAGCAGCCCGATGAGGGGTGGCACAGATACGCAGTATTTT.

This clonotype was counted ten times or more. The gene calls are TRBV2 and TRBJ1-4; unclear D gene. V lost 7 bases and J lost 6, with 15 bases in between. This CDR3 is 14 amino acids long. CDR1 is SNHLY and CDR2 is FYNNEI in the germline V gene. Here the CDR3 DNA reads TGTGCCAGCACCGGAGGACGCTGGGATGAAAAACTGTTTTTT. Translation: CASTGGRWDEKLFF.

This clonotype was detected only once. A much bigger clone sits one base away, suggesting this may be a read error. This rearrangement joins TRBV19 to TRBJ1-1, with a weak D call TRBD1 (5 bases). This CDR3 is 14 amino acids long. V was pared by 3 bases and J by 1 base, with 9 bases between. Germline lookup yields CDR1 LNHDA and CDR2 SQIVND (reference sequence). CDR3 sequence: CASSIGAGNTEAFF. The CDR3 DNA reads TGTGCCAGTAGTATTGGGGCAGGGAACACTGAAGCTTTCTTT.

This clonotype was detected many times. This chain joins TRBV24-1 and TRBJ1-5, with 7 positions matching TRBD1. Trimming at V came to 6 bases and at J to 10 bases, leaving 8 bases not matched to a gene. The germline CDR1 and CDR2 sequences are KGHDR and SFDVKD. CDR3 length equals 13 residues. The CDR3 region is CATSKGGKQPQHF. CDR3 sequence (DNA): TGTGCCACCAGTAAAGGGGGCAAACAACCCCAGCATTTT.

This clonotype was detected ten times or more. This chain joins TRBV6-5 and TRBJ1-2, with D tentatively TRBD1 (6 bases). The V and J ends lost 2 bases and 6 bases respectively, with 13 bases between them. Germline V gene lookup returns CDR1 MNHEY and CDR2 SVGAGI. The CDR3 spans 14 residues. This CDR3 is CASSYAGQGHGYTF. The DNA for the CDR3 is TGTGCCAGCAGTTACGCTGGGCAGGGGCATGGCTACACCTTC.

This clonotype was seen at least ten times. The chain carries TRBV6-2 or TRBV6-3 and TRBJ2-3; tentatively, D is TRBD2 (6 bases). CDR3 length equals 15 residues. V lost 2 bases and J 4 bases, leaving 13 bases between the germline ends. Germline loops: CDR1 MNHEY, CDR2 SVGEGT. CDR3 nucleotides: TGTGCCAGCAGTTACACGGGACTTTCCTCAGATACGCAGTATTTT. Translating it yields CASSYTGLSSDTQYF.

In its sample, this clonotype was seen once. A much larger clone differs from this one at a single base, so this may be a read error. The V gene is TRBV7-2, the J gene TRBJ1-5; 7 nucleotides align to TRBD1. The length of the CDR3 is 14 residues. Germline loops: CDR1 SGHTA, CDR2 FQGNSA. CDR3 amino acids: CASSSQGSSQPQHF. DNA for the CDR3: TGTGCCAGCAGCTCACAGGGGAGCAGTCAGCCCCAGCATTTT.

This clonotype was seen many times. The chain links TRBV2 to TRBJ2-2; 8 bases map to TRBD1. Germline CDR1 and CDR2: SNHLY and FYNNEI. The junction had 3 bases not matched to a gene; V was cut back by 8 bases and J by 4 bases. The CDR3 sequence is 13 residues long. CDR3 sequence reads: CASGDRSTGELFF. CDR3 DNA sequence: TGTGCCAGCGGGGACAGGTCCACCGGGGAGCTGTTTTTT.

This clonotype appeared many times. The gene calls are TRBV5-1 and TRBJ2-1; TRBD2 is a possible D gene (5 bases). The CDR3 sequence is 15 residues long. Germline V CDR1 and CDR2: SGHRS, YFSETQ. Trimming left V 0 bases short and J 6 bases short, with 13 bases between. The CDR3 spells CASSLVATTPNEQFF. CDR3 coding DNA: TGCGCCAGCAGCTTGGTGGCGACTACCCCCAATGAGCAGTTCTTC.

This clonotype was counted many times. CDR3 residues: CASNLGTGMNTEAFF. The CDR3, as DNA: TGTGCCAGCAACCTCGGGACAGGAATGAACACTGAAGCTTTCTTT. The genes are TRBV6-1 and TRBJ1-1; TRBD1 matches at 8 bases. Germline V gene data show CDR1 as MNHNS and CDR2 as SASEGT. The CDR3 covers 15 residues. J was trimmed by 0 bases and V by 7 bases; bases with no gene match: 7.

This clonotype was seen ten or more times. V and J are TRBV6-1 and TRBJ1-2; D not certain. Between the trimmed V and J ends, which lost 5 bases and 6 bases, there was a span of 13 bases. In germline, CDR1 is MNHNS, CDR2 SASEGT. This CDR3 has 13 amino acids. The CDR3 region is CASSQRQEHGYTF. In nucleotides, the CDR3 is TGTGCCAGCAGTCAAAGGCAGGAACATGGCTACACCTTC.

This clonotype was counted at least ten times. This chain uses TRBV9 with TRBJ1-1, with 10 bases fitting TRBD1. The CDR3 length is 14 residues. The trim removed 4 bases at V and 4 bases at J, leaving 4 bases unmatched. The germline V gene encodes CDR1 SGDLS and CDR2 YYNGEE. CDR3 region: CASSPGTGVTEAFF. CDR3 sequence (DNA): TGTGCCAGCAGCCCCGGGACAGGGGTCACTGAAGCTTTCTTT.

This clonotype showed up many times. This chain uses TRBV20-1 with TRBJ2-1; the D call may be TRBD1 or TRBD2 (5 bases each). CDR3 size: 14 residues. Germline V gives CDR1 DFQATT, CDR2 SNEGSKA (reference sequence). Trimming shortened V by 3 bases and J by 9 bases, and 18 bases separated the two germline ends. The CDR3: CSASKGPAVGEQFF. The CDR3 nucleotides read TGCAGTGCTAGTAAGGGACCAGCCGTGGGTGAGCAGTTCTTC.

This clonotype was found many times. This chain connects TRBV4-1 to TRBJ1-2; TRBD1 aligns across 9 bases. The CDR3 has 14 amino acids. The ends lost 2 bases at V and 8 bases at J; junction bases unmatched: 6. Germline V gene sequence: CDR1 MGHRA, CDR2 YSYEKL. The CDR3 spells CASSQPGQGNGYTF. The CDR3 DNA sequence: TGCGCCAGCAGCCAACCGGGACAGGGTAACGGCTACACCTTC.

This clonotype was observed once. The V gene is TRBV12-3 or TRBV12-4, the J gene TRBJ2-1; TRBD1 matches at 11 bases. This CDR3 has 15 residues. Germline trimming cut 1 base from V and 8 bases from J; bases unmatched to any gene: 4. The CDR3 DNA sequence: TGTGCCAGCAGTTTAGTGGGACAGGGGGATCATGAGCAGTTCTTC. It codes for CASSLVGQGDHEQFF.

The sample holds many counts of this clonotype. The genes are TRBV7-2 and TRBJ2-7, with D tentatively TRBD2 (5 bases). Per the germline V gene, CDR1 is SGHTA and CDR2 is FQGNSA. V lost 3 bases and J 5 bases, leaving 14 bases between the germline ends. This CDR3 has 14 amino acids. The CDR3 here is CASSFSVGEDEQYF. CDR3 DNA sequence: TGTGCCAGCAGCTTTAGCGTGGGCGAGGACGAGCAGTACTTC.